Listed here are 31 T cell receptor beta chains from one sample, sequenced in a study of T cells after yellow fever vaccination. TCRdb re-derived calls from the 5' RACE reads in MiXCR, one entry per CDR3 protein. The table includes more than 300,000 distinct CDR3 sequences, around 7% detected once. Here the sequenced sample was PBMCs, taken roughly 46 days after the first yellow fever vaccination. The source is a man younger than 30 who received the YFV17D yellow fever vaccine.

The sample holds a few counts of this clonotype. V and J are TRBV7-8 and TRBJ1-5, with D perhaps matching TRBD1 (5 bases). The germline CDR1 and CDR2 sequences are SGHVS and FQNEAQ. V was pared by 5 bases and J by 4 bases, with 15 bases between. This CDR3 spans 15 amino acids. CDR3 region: CASSPWDGTNQPQHF. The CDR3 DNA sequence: TGTGCCAGCAGCCCGTGGGACGGAACTAATCAGCCCCAGCATTTT.

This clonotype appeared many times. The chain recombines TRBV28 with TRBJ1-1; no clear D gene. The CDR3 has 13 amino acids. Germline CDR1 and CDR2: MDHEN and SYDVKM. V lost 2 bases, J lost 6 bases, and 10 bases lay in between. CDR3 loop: CASSLPVSSEAFF. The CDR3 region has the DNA TGTGCCAGCAGTTTACCGGTCTCTTCTGAAGCTTTCTTT.

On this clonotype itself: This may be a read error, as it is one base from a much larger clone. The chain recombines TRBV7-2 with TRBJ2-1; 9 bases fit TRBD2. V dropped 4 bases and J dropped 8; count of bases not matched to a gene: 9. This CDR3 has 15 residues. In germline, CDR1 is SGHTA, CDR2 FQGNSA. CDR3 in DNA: TGTGCCAGCAGCTCTAGCGGGACCCGATACGATGAGCAGTTCTTC. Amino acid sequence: CASSSSGTRYDEQFF.

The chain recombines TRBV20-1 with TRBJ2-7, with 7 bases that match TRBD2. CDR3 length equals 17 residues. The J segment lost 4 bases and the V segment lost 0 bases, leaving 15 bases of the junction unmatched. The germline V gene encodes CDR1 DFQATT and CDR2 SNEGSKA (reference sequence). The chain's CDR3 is CSARDIFASGILYEQYF. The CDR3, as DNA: TGCAGTGCTAGAGATATCTTCGCTAGCGGAATCTTATACGAGCAGTACTTC.

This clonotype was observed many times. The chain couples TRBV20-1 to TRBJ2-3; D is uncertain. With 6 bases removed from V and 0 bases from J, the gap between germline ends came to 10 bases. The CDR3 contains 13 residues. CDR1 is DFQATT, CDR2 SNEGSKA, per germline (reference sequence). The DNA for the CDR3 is TGCAGTGCACCTTACCTAAGCACAGATACGCAGTATTTT. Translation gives CSAPYLSTDTQYF.

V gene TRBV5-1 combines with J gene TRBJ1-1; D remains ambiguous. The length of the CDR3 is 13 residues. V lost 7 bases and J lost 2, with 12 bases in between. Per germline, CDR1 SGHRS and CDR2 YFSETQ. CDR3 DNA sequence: TGCGCCAGCCAAGCTGATACTAACACTGAAGCTTTCTTT. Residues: CASQADTNTEAFF.

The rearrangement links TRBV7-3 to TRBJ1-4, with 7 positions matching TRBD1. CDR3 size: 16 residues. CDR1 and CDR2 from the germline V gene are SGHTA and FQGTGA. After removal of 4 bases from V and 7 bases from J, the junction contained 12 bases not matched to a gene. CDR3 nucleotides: TGTGCCAGCAGCTGGTCACCAGGGGGTATAAGTGAAAAACTGTTTTTT. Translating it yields CASSWSPGGISEKLFF.

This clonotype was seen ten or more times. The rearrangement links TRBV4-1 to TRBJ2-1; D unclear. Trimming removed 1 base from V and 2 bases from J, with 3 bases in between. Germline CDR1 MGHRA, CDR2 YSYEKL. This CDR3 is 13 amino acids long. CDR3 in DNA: TGCGCCAGCAGCCAAGCGACCTACAATGAGCAGTTCTTC. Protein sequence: CASSQATYNEQFF.

The CDR3 loop reads CASSSQDRFFSGYTF. CDR3 sequence (DNA): TGTGCCAGCAGCTCTCAGGACAGGTTCTTCTCCGGCTACACCTTC. The chain employs TRBV9 and TRBJ1-2; the match to TRBD1 covers 7 bases. V lost 4 bases, J lost 8 bases, and 14 bases stayed unmatched. CDR1 is SGDLS and CDR2 is YYNGEE in the germline V gene. The CDR3 is made up of 15 amino acids.

The CDR3 DNA sequence: TGCGCCAGCAGCCAAGAGACAGCCCGAAACACCATATATTTT. Translated, it gives CASSQETARNTIYF. This sequence joins TRBV4-3 and TRBJ1-3; a possible D gene is TRBD1 (5 bases). V was cut by 0 bases and J by 5 bases, with 8 bases left in between. The CDR3 is made up of 14 amino acids. CDR1 is LGHNA, CDR2 YSLEER, per germline.

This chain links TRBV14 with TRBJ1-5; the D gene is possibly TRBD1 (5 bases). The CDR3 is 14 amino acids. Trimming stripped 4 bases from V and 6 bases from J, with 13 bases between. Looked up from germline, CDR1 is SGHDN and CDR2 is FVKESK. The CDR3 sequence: CASSPSGISQPQHF. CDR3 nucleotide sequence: TGTGCCAGCAGCCCGTCAGGGATCAGTCAGCCCCAGCATTTT.

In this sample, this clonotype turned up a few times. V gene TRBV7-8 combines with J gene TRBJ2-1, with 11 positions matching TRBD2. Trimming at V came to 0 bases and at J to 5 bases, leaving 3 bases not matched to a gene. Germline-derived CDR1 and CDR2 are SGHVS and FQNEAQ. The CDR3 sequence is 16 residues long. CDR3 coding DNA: TGTGCCAGCAGCTTAGCAGGGACTAGCGGCAACAATGAGCAGTTCTTC. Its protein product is CASSLAGTSGNNEQFF.

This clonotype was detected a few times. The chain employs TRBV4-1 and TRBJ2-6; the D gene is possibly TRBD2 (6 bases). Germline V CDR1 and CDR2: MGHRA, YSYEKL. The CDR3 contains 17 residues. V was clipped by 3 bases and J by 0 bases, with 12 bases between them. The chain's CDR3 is CASSQGTAISGANVLTF. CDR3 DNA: TGCGCCAGCAGCCAGGGGACTGCCATCTCTGGGGCCAACGTCCTGACTTTC.

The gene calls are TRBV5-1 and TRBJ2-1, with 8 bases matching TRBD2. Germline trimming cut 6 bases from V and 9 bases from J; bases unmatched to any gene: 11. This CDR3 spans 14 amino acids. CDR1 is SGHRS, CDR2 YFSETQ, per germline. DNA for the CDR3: TGCGCCAGCAATACGGGGGGGGTAATTTCTGAGCAGTTCTTC. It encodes CASNTGGVISEQFF.

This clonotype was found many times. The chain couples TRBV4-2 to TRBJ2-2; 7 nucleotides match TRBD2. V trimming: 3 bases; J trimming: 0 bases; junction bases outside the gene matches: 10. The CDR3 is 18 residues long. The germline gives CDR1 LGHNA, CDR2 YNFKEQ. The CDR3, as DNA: TGTGCCAGCAGCCAGAGGGTTGTGGGGGGGGCGAACACCGGGGAGCTGTTTTTT. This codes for CASSQRVVGGANTGELFF.

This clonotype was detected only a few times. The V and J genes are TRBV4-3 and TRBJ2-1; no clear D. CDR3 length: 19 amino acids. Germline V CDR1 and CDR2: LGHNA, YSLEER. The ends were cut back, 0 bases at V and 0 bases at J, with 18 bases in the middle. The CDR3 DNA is TGCGCCAGCAGCCAAGATGTGGGGAAGATCTTTTACTCCTACAATGAGCAGTTCTTC. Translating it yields CASSQDVGKIFYSYNEQFF.

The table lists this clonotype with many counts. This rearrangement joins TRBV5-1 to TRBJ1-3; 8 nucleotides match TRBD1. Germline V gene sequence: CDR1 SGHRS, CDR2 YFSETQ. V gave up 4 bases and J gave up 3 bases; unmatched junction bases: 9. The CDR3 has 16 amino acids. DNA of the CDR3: TGCGCCAGCAGCCAGACGACAGGGGAGGATGGAAACACCATATATTTT. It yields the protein CASSQTTGEDGNTIYF.

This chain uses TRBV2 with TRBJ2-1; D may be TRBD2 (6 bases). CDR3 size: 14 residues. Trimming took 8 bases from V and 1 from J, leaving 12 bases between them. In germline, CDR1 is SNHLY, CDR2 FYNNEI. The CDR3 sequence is CASGGTPSYNEQFF. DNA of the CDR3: TGTGCCAGCGGTGGGACTCCTTCCTACAATGAGCAGTTCTTC.

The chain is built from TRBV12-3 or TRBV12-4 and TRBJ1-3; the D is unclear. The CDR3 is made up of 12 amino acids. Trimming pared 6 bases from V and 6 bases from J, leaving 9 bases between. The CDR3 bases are TGTGCCAGCAGCCCGACCGTAAACACCATATATTTT. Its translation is CASSPTVNTIYF.

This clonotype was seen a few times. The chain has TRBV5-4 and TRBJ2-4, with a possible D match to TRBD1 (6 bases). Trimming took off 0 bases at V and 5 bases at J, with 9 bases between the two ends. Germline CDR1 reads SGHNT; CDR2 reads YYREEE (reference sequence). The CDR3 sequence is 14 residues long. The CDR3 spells CASSLVAGENIQYF. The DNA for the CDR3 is TGTGCCAGCAGCTTGGTAGCAGGGGAAAACATTCAGTACTTC.

CDR3 amino acids: CASSNGGEASYEQYV. In DNA, the CDR3 is TGTGCCAGCAGCAACGGTGGAGAAGCCTCCTACGAGCAGTACGTC. The gene calls are TRBV21-1 and TRBJ2-7. TRBV21-1 is a documented pseudogene. The length of the CDR3 is 15 residues.

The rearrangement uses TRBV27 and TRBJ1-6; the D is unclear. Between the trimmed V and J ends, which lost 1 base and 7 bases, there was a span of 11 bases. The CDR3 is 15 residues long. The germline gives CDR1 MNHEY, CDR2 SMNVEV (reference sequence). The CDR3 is CASSLLAGPNSPLHF. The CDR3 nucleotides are TGTGCCAGCAGTTTATTGGCAGGTCCCAATTCACCCCTCCACTTT.

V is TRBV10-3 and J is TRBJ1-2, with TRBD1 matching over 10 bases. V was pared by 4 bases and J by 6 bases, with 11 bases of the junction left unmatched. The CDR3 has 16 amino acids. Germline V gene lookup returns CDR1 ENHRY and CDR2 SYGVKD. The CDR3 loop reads CAISALGTGAGDGYTF. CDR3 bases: TGTGCCATCAGTGCTCTCGGGACAGGGGCGGGGGATGGCTACACCTTC.

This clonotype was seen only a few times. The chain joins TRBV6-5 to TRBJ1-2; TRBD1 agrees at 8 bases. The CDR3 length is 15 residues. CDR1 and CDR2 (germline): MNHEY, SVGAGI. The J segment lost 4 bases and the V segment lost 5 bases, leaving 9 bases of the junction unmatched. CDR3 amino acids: CASSHGQGEGYGYTF. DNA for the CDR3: TGTGCCAGCAGTCACGGACAGGGTGAAGGCTATGGCTACACCTTC.

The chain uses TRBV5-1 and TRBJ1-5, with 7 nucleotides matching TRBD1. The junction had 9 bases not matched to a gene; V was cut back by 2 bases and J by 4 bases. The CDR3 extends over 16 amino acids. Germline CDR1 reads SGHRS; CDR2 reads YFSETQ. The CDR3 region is CASSLKPGQRNQPQHF. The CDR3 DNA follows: TGCGCCAGCAGCTTAAAACCGGGACAGCGAAATCAGCCCCAGCATTTT.

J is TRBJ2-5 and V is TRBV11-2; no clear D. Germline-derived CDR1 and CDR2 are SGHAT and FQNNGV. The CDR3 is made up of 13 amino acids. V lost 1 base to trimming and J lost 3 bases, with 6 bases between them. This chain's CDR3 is CASSLGFEETQYF. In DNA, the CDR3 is TGTGCCAGCAGCTTAGGGTTCGAAGAGACCCAGTACTTC.

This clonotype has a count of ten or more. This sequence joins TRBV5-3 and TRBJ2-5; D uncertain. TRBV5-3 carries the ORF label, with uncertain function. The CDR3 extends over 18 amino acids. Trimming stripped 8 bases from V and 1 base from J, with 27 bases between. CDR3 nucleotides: TGTGCCAGGAAGATAGGGTGTCTCAGGCGCCCATGCCAAGAGACCCAGTACTTC. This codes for CARKIGCLRRPCQETQYF.

The DNA for the CDR3 is TGTGCCAGCAGGCCCTCCGGGACAGAGAATGAGCAGTTCTTC. It translates to CASRPSGTENEQFF. The gene calls are TRBV9 and TRBJ2-1; 7 bases are a match to TRBD1. CDR1 and CDR2 (germline): SGDLS, YYNGEE. V shed 5 bases, J shed 7 bases, and the junction held 9 bases outside the gene matches. CDR3 length equals 14 residues.

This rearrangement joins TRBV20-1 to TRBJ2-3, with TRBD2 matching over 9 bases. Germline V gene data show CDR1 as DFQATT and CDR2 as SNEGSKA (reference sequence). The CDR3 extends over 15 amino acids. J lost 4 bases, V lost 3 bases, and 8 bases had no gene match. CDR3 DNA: TGCAGTGCTAGGAAAGGCGGGGGGGGGGCAGATACGCAGTATTTT. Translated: CSARKGGGGADTQYF.

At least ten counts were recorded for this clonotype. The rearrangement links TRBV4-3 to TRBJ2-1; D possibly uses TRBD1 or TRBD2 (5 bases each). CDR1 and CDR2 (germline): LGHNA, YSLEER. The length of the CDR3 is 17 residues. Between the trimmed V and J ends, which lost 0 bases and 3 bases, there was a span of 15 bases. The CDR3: CASSQDFPGRNYNEQFF. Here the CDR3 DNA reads TGCGCCAGCAGCCAAGACTTCCCGGGACGTAACTACAATGAGCAGTTCTTC.

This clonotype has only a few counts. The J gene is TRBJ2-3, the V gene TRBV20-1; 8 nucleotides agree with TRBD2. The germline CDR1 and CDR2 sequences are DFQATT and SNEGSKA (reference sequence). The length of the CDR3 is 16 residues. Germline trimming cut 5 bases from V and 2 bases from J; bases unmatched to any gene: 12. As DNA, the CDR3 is TGCAGTGCTCAGCGGGGGCCAACCTTTTACACAGATACGCAGTATTTT. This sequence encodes CSAQRGPTFYTDTQYF.